This note documents a single T cell receptor beta chain sequence. What it recognizes is unknown. This specimen belongs to a study of CD8+ T cells in alopecia areata. Background on the study: Treated patients swallowed 5 to 10 mg of oral tofacitinib twice daily. Patients took tofacitinib for 6 to 18 months, followed by 6 drug-free months.

Sequencing used cDNA as its template, made by extracting RNA and reverse transcribing it. The assay was immunoSEQ multiplex PCR, and TCRdb's table has in-frame clones only and misses some. The sample lists around 120,000 clones; approximately 60% were seen once. Regarding treatment: oral pan-JAK inhibitor, 5-10 mg twice daily. General observations from the study: Sequenced scalp T cells also include alphabeta T cells resident in normal skin.

This CDR3 has 19 residues. Germline V CDR1 and CDR2: MDHEN, SYDVKM. V trimming: 4 bases; J trimming: 4 bases; junction bases outside the gene matches: 22. This TCR came from a human donor with alopecia areata. The sequencing here drew on CD4+ T cells sorted from blood, taken at week 4, from a patient treated with tofacitinib. The J gene is TRBJ2-7, the V gene TRBV28, with 7 bases matching TRBD1. CDR3 sequence reads: CASSSFIIKLTGIEYEQYF. CDR3 nucleotides: TGTGCCAGCAGTTCCTTTATTATAAAACTGACAGGGATCGAATACGAGCAGTACTTC.